The entry that follows covers one T cell receptor beta chain sequence. Antigen specificity is unknown. This record comes from a study of metastatic and nonmetastatic thyroid tumors. Study-level findings and limits: The reported finding was significantly higher TCR beta diversity in malignant thyroid tumors relative to benign nodules, in blood and tumor.

Each patient went into thyroid surgery without having received any treatment. The ends were cut back, 5 bases at V and 1 base at J, with 18 bases in the middle. Germline V CDR1 and CDR2: DFQATT, SNEGSKA (reference sequence). This CDR3 has 15 amino acids. As originally analysed: The distant-metastasis classifier for papillary thyroid cancer was built from CDR3 differences across clinicopathological groups. Using MiXCR, TCRdb reanalyzed the PCR reads. TCRdb's processing, not the study's, gives the V and J calls here. The table includes about 40,000 clones, less than 20% detected once. The gene calls are TRBV20-1 and TRBJ2-7; possible D gene TRBD2, 7 bases. The source is a female donor with papillary thyroid cancer or a benign thyroid nodule (not recorded which). Some clones in this sample may be carry-over from other donors' samples. The sample comprised tumor tissue. The chain's CDR3 is CSAPVGRGPSYEQYF. The CDR3 DNA sequence: TGCAGTGCTCCAGTGGGGCGGGGGCCATCCTACGAGCAGTACTTC.